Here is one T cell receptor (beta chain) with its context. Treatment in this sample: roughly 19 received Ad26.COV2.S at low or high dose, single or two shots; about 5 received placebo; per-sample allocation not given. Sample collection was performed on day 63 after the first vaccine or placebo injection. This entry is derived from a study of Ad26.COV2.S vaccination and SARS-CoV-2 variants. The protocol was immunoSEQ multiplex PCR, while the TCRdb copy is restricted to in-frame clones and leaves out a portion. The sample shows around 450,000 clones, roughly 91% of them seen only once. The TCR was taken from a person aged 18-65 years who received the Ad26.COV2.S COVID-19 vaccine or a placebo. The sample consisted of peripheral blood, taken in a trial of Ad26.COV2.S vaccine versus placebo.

The CDR3 reads CASSLYPTDTQYF. The CDR3 coding sequence is TGTGCCAGCAGCTTATACCCCACAGATACGCAGTATTTT. This rearrangement joins TRBV7-3 to TRBJ2-3; D not resolved. Looked up from germline, CDR1 is SGHTA and CDR2 is FQGTGA. With 2 bases removed from V and 2 bases from J, the gap between germline ends came to 5 bases. The CDR3 is 13 residues long.